The rows below give T cell receptor beta chains drawn from one sample of a study of response to subunit inactivated influenza vaccine. TCRdb reanalysed the RT-PCR reads using MiXCR and keeps one entry per CDR3 protein. The repertoire holds about 500,000 distinct CDR3 sequences, 16% seen once, with roughly 3.1% in the top ten. The material was CD4+ T cells sorted from PBMCs, obtained around 25 months after vaccination. All receptors come from a man in his fifties or sixties who received an inactivated influenza vaccine. The CDR3 runs from the conserved cysteine through the conserved F or W. The D gene is left open where the match is weak.

J gene,D gene,V gene,CDR3 protein
TRBJ1-4,TRBD1,TRBV12-5,CASGFPLGRGDEKLFF
TRBJ1-5,TRBD1,TRBV4-3,CASSQGDRDDQPQHF
TRBJ2-1,TRBD1,TRBV4-1,CASSQPRDRGYEQFF
TRBJ2-1,-,TRBV6-2/TRBV6-3,CASSYPETGGGPNEQFF
TRBJ1-1,TRBD1,TRBV4-3,CASSQGARGNAEAFF
TRBJ1-4,-,TRBV20-1,CRIEEGMGEKLFF
TRBJ2-1,TRBD2,TRBV5-1,CASRRGTSGSYNEQFF
TRBJ2-3,-,TRBV5-1,CASSVQGGLSDTQYF
TRBJ2-5,TRBD2,TRBV20-1,CSARDRVGGETQYF
TRBJ2-1,-,TRBV9,CASSVDSGEYNEQFF
TRBJ1-1,TRBD1,TRBV6-2/TRBV6-3,CASRGGQGWEQSEAFF
TRBJ1-1,-,TRBV7-8,CASSSGRATEAFF
TRBJ1-1,-,TRBV5-8,CASSQRGVLGTEAFF
TRBJ2-7,TRBD1,TRBV6-5,CASSYRRGPSYEQYF
TRBJ2-1,-,TRBV30,CAWTGSGTNEQFF
TRBJ2-7,-,TRBV2,CASSLKTEQYF
TRBJ1-1,-,TRBV20-1,CSASPVPSSYTEAFF
TRBJ2-1,-,TRBV15,CATREGGSLGVHGYNEQFF
TRBJ2-1,-,TRBV4-1,CASSQDGSGYNEQFF
TRBJ2-1,-,TRBV2,CASSKRTSYNEQFF
TRBJ2-3,-,TRBV24-1,CATSEPLAGDTDTQYF
TRBJ1-1,-,TRBV5-1,CASSLGEGQRNTEAFF
TRBJ2-5,-,TRBV5-5,CASAVWTSQETQYF
TRBJ2-5,-,TRBV4-3,CASSQDRGAWGETQYF
TRBJ1-1,-,TRBV7-2,CASRSIDMNTEAFF
TRBJ2-2,TRBD1,TRBV20-1,CSATKGAHTGELFF
TRBJ1-1,TRBD1,TRBV11-2,CASSLDRMSGEAFF
TRBJ2-2,-,TRBV11-3,CASSLLDGTNTGELFF
TRBJ1-2,-,TRBV20-1,CSARDLDSGINYGYTF
TRBJ2-3,-,TRBV6-1,CASSEGQRSTDTQYF
TRBJ2-1,TRBD2,TRBV7-2,CASSLRRGAHNEQFF
TRBJ2-1,-,TRBV7-9,CASSRGLLDNEQFF
TRBJ2-7,-,TRBV20-1,CSVRWIVGGPGGYEQYF
TRBJ2-7,TRBD1,TRBV10-3,CAIRGTGSSYEQYF